This T cell receptor (beta chain) came from a study of blood T cells in healthy people across ages. Findings of the study overall: Aged donors had fewer naive CD4+ cells and lower diversity than long-lived donors. Unknown donor CMV status possibly confounded expanded clonotype changes.

Primed by a sample-barcoded 5' primer and a J-beta primer mix, a second PCR proceeded for about 6 to 11 cycles. MiXCR was run by TCRdb on the 5' RACE reads, yielding one entry per CDR3 protein. The sample consists of almost 800,000 distinct CDR3 sequences, roughly 60% of them appearing once. With V trimmed by 7 bases and J by 1 base, 11 bases remained unmatched. CDR3 size: 15 residues. Germline V gene data show CDR1 as DFQATT and CDR2 as SNEGSKA (reference sequence). Notes on this clonotype: The target antigen is unknown.

Samples each yielded at least 5 micrograms of total RNA. What was sequenced was blood. The V and J genes are TRBV20-1 and TRBJ1-1, with TRBD1 matching over 8 bases. This receptor was identified in a man in his thirties or forties in good health. CDR3 sequence reads: CSVRGLGTGNTEAFF. The CDR3 DNA is TGCAGTGTTCGTGGGTTGGGGACAGGGAACACTGAAGCTTTCTTT.